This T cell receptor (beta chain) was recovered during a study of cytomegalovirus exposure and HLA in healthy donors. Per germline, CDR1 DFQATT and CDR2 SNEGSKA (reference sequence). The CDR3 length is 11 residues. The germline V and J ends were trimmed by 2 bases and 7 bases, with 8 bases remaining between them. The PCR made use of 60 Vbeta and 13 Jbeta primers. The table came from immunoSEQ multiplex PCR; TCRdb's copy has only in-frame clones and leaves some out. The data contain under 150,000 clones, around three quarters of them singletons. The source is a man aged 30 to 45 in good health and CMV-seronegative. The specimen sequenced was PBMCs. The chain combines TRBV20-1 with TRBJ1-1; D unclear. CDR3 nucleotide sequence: TGCAGTGCTAGACTAACGAGTGAAGCTTTCTTT. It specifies CSARLTSEAFF.